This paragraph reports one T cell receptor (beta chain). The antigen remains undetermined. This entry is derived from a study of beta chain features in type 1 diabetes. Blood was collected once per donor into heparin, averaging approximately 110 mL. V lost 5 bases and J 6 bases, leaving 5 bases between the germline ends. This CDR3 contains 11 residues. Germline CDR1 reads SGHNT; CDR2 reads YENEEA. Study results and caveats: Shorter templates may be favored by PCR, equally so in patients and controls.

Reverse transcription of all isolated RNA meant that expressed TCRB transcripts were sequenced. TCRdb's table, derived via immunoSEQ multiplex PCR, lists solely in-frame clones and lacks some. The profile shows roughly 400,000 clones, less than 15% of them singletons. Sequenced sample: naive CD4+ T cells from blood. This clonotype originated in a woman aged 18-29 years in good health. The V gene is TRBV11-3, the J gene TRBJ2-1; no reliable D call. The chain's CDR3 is CASSLRNEQFF. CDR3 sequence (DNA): TGTGCCAGCAGCCTCCGCAATGAGCAGTTCTTC.